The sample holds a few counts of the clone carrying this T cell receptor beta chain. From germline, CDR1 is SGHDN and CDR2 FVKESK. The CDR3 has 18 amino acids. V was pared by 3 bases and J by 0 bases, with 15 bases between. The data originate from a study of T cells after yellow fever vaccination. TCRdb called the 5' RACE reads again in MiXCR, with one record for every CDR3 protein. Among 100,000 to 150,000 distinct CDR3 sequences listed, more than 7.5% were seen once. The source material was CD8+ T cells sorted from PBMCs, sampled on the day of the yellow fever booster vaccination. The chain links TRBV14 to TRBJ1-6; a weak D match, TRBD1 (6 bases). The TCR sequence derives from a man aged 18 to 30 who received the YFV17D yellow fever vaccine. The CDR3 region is CASSHRRPGDSYNSPLHF. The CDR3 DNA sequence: TGTGCCAGCAGCCACAGAAGACCAGGGGACTCCTATAATTCACCCCTCCACTTT.